One sample yielded the 5 T cell receptor beta chains listed below, sequenced in a study of T cell responses to AZD1222 COVID-19 vaccine. TCRdb's table, derived via immunoSEQ multiplex PCR, lists solely in-frame clones and lacks some. The data hold around 200,000 clones, with 90% to 95% observed a single time. This specimen consisted of peripheral blood, obtained 28 days after the second AZD1222 dose. Every receptor here comes from an adult who received the AZD1222 COVID-19 vaccine.

The rearrangement uses TRBV27 and TRBJ2-7; TRBD1 agrees at 9 bases. The CDR3 is 15 residues long. In germline, CDR1 is MNHEY, CDR2 SMNVEV (reference sequence). J gave up 4 bases and V 2 bases, and 6 bases lay outside the gene matches. The CDR3 is CASSLSGTGLYEQYF. CDR3 nucleotides: TGTGCCAGCAGTTTAAGTGGGACAGGGTTGTACGAGCAGTACTTC.

This clone was detected only once. V and J are TRBV5-4 and TRBJ2-5; D is possibly TRBD1 (6 bases). Per the germline V gene, CDR1 is SGHNT and CDR2 is YYREEE (reference sequence). V lost 4 bases, J lost 5 bases, and 12 bases lay in between. The CDR3 spans 13 residues. CDR3 coding DNA: TGTGCCAGCAGCGCACAGGGTCCGGAGACCCAGTACTTC. It translates to CASSAQGPETQYF.

The gene calls are TRBV6-5 and TRBJ1-3; 8 bases line up with TRBD1. This CDR3 is built from 15 residues. V was clipped by 7 bases and J by 4 bases; unmatched bases: 9. Germline V lookup: CDR1 MNHEY, CDR2 SVGAGI. Here the CDR3 reads CASKLAPGGGNTIYF. As DNA, the CDR3 is TGTGCCAGCAAGTTAGCACCAGGGGGCGGAAACACCATATATTTT.

The chain links TRBV7-7 to TRBJ1-6; TRBD1 matches at 8 bases. Looked up from germline, CDR1 is SSHAT and CDR2 is FNYEAQ (reference sequence). The length of the CDR3 is 19 residues. J was trimmed by 7 bases and V by 1 base; bases with no gene match: 15. The CDR3 spells CASSLDRGQGSMWNSPLHF. The CDR3 DNA reads as TGTGCCAGCAGCTTAGATCGAGGACAGGGAAGTATGTGGAATTCACCCCTCCACTTT.

Only one count was recorded for this clone. V gene TRBV5-1 combines with J gene TRBJ1-4, with a possible D match to TRBD1 (5 bases). Germline V lookup: CDR1 SGHRS, CDR2 YFSETQ. This CDR3 is built from 15 residues. Trimming removed 4 bases at V and 1 base at J, with 11 bases between. CDR3 sequence (DNA): TGCGCCAGCAGCCCGACGCAGGGAACTAATGAAAAACTGTTTTTT. Translating it yields CASSPTQGTNEKLFF.